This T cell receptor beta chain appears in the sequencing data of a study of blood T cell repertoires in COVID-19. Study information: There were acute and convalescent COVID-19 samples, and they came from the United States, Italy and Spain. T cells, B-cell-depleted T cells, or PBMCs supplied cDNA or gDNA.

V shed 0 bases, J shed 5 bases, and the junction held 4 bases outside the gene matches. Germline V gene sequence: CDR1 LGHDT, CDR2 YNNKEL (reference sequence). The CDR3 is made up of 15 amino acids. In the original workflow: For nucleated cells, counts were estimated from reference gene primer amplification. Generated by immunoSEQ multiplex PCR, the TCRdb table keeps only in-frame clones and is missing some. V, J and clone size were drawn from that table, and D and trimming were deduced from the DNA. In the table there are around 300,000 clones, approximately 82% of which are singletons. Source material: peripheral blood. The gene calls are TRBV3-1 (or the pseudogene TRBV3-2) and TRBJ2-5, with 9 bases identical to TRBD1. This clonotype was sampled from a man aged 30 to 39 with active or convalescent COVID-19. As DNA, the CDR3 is TGTGCCAGCAGCCAAGAGGACAGGGGACACGAGACCCAGTACTTC. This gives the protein CASSQEDRGHETQYF.